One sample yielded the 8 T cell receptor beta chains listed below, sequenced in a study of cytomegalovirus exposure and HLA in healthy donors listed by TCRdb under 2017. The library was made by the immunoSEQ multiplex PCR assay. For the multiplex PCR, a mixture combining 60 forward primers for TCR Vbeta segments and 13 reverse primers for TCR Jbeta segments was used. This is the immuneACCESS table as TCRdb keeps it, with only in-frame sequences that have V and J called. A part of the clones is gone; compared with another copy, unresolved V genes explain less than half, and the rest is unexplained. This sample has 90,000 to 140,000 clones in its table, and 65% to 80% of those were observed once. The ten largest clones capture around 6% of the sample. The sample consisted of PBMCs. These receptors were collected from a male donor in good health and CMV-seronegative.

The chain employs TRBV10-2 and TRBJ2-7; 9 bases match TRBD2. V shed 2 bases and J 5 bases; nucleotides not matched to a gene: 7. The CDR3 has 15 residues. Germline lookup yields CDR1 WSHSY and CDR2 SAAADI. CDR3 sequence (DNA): TGCGCCAGCAGTGAGATTAGCGGGAGTCTGGACGAGCAGTACTTC. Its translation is CASSEISGSLDEQYF.

CDR3: CASSLVQGAYEQYF. The DNA of the CDR3 is TGCGCCAGCAGCTTGGTTCAGGGGGCCTACGAGCAGTACTTC. The chain combines TRBV5-1 with TRBJ2-7; 7 nucleotides line up with TRBD1. The CDR3 sequence is 14 residues long. V was pared by 0 bases and J by 2 bases, with 2 bases of the junction left unmatched. CDR1 and CDR2 (germline): SGHRS, YFSETQ.

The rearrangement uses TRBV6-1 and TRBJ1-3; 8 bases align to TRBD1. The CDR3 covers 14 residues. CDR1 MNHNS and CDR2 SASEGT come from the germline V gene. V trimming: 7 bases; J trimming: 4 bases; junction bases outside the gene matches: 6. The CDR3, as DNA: TGTGCCAGCACCCTCAGGGGGCAGGGAAACACCATATATTTT. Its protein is CASTLRGQGNTIYF.

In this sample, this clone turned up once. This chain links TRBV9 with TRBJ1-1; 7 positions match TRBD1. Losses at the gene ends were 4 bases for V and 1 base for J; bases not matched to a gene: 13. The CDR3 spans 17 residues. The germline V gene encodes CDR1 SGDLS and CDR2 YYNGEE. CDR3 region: CASSPRRLDRPNTEAFF. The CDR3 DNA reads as TGTGCCAGCAGCCCCCGGCGCCTGGACAGGCCGAACACTGAAGCTTTCTTT.

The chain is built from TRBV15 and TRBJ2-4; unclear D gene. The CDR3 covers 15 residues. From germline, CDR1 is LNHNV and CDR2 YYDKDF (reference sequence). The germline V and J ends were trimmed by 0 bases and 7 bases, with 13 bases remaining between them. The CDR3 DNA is TGTGCCACCAGCAGAGATCCAGCAGGTTTGAACATTCAGTACTTC. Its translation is CATSRDPAGLNIQYF.

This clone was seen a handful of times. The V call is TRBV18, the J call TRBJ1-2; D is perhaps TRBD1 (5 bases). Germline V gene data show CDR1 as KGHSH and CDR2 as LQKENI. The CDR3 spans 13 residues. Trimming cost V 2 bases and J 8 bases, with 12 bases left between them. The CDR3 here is CASSPKGQGGYTF. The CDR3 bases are TGTGCCAGCTCACCAAAGGGGCAGGGCGGCTACACCTTC.

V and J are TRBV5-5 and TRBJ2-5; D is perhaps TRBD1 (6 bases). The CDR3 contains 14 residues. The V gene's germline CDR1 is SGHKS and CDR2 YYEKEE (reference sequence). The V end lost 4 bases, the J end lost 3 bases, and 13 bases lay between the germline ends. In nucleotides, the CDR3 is TGTGCCAGCAGCCTTAGGACAGCCAAAGAGACCCAGTACTTC. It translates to CASSLRTAKETQYF. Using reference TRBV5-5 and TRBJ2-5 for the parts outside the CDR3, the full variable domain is DAGVTQSPTHLIKTRGQQVTLRCSPISGHKSVSWYQQVLGQGPQFIFQYYEKEERGRGNFPDRFSARQFPNYSSELNVNALLLGDSALYLCASSLRTAKETQYFGPGTRLLVL.

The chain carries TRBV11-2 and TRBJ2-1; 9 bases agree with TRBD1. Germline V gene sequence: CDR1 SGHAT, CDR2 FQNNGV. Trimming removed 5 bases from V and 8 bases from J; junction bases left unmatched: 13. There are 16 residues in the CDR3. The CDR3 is CASSLRWGQGPYEQFF. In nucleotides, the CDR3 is TGTGCCAGCAGCCTCCGGTGGGGACAGGGTCCTTATGAGCAGTTCTTC.